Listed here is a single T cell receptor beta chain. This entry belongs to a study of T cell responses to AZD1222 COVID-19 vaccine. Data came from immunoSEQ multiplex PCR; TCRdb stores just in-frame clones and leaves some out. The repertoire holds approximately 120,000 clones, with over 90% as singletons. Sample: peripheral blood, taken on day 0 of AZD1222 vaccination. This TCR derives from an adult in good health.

The DNA of the CDR3 is TGTGCCATCAGTGGCAGTCCCAATGAAAAACTGTTTTTT. Its translation: CAISGSPNEKLFF. V and J are TRBV10-3 and TRBJ1-4; D is undetermined. V was shortened by 4 bases and J by 5 bases, with 8 bases between the two germline ends. From germline, CDR1 is ENHRY and CDR2 SYGVKD. The CDR3 extends over 13 amino acids.